The 28 T cell receptor beta chains presented below share a single source sample, sequenced in a study of identical twins' blood T cells. One entry per CDR3 protein, called by TCRdb with MiXCR from the 5' RACE reads. This table has a few hundred thousand distinct CDR3 sequences, about 28% appearing once. The sequenced material came from PBMCs. The receptors here all came from a woman between 18 and 55 years old in good health.

This clonotype has more than one count but fewer than ten. Mismatch with germline at one junction end may stem from a read error. The chain recombines TRBV18 with TRBJ2-7, with 8 bases matching TRBD1. Per germline, CDR1 KGHSH and CDR2 LQKENI. There are 15 residues in the CDR3. The CDR3 bases are TGTGCCAGCTCAGCACCGGACAGGGCAAACTACGAGCAGTACTTC. It encodes CASSAPDRANYEQYF.

V usage is TRBV5-1 and J usage is TRBJ2-3; weak D call: TRBD1 (6 bases). Trimming took 4 bases from V and 5 from J, leaving 17 bases between them. The germline V gene encodes CDR1 SGHRS and CDR2 YFSETQ. This CDR3 contains 15 residues. This CDR3 reads CASSLRGGSIDTQYF. The CDR3 DNA sequence: TGCGCCAGCAGCCTGCGAGGGGGTTCGATAGATACGCAGTATTTT.

This clonotype was counted between two and nine times. A read error may be the cause here, since a much bigger clone is one base away. This chain connects TRBV11-3 to TRBJ1-1, with TRBD1 as a possible D gene (5 bases). The CDR3 length is 13 residues. The germline gives CDR1 SGHNT, CDR2 YENEEA. Trimming took off 5 bases at V and 1 base at J, with 8 bases between the two ends. Here the CDR3 DNA reads TGTGCCAGCAGCCTACAGGCGAACACTGAAGCTTTCTTT. Protein product: CASSLQANTEAFF.

In this sample, this clonotype turned up many times. This chain uses TRBV12-5 with TRBJ1-1, with a possible D match to TRBD1 (6 bases). CDR3 length: 14 amino acids. Trimming removed 4 bases from V and 3 bases from J, with 12 bases in between. Germline CDR1 and CDR2: LGHNT and FRNRAP. The CDR3 loop reads CASGSTGWDTEAFF. The CDR3 DNA sequence: TGTGCTAGTGGTTCTACAGGGTGGGACACTGAAGCTTTCTTT.

In its sample, this clonotype was seen a few times. The chain is built from TRBV7-2 and TRBJ1-1; D is uncertain. Between the trimmed V and J ends, which lost 1 base and 6 bases, there was a span of 12 bases. The CDR3 contains 14 residues. The V gene's germline CDR1 is SGHTA and CDR2 FQGNSA. CDR3 amino acids: CASSLGPGLPEAFF. In DNA, the CDR3 is TGTGCCAGCAGCTTAGGGCCTGGACTCCCTGAAGCTTTCTTT.

The rearrangement uses TRBV6-2 or TRBV6-3 and TRBJ1-1; no definite D call. The CDR3 length is 11 residues. In germline, CDR1 is MNHEY, CDR2 SVGEGT. V lost 3 bases and J lost 5, with 4 bases in between. The CDR3 sequence: CASSYKTEAFF. As DNA, the CDR3 is TGTGCCAGCAGTTATAAGACTGAAGCTTTCTTT.

V gene TRBV20-1 combines with J gene TRBJ1-2, with TRBD1 matching over 12 bases. Germline CDR1 is DFQATT and CDR2 is SNEGSKA (reference sequence). The CDR3 is 17 residues long. Trimming took 2 bases from V and 1 from J; bases not matched to a gene: 8. The chain's CDR3 is CSARPGQGAFINYGYTF. The CDR3 nucleotides are TGCAGTGCTAGACCGGGACAGGGGGCATTTATTAACTATGGCTACACCTTC.

On this clonotype: This sequence may be a read error, since a much larger clone differs from it by one base. The CDR3 DNA reads as TGTGCCAGCAGTTATGCAGGCCATCAGCCCCGGCATTTT. Translated, it gives CASSYAGHQPRHF. V usage is TRBV6-2 or TRBV6-3 and J usage is TRBJ1-5; D unresolved. CDR1 MNHEY and CDR2 SVGEGT come from the germline V gene. This CDR3 region has 13 residues.

V and J are TRBV10-3 and TRBJ1-5; no definite D call. The CDR3 contains 14 residues. Trimming pared 6 bases from V and 2 bases from J, leaving 11 bases between. Germline loops: CDR1 ENHRY, CDR2 SYGVKD. The CDR3 reads CAIREGTGNQPQHF. CDR3 nucleotide sequence: TGTGCCATCAGGGAAGGAACCGGCAATCAGCCCCAGCATTTT.

On this clonotype: One end of the junction fails to match germline, which may point to a read error. This chain links TRBV3-1 with TRBJ2-1; D call uncertain. Germline-derived CDR1 and CDR2 are LGHDT and YNNKEL (reference sequence). The CDR3 has 15 residues. CDR3 DNA: TGTGCCAGCAGCCATAGAGTGGGAAAGAACAATGGGCAGTTCTTC. This codes for CASSHRVGKNNGQFF.

The J gene is TRBJ1-3, the V gene TRBV6-2 or TRBV6-3; possible D gene TRBD1, 6 bases. The ends were cut back, 10 bases at V and 3 bases at J, with 13 bases in the middle. The CDR3 contains 13 residues. The germline gives CDR1 MNHEY, CDR2 SVGEGT. CDR3 amino acids: CANNFRGGNTIYF. The CDR3 nucleotides read TGTGCCAACAATTTCAGGGGTGGAAACACCATATATTTT.

The chain uses TRBV25-1 and TRBJ1-1, with unresolved D. With 1 base removed from V and 6 bases from J, the gap between germline ends came to 9 bases. The CDR3 covers 13 residues. In germline, CDR1 is MGHDK, CDR2 SYGVNS. The CDR3 region is CASSELGRAEAFF. CDR3 DNA: TGTGCCAGCAGTGAATTAGGGAGAGCTGAAGCTTTCTTT.

This clonotype was found a few times. V and J are TRBV15 and TRBJ1-4; D might be TRBD1 (6 bases). In germline, CDR1 is LNHNV, CDR2 YYDKDF (reference sequence). The V gene lost 7 bases and the J gene lost 6 bases, with 15 bases spanning the gap. CDR3 length: 14 residues. The CDR3 nucleotides read TGTGCCACCACATACACAGGGTTCGATGAAAAACTGTTTTTT. Protein product: CATTYTGFDEKLFF.

The rearrangement joins TRBV5-1 to TRBJ1-3; D is perhaps TRBD1 (5 bases). Germline-derived CDR1 and CDR2 are SGHRS and YFSETQ. Trimming removed 0 bases from V and 3 bases from J, with 7 bases in between. The CDR3 spans 14 residues. The CDR3 loop is CASSLGQFGNTIYF. The CDR3 DNA sequence: TGCGCCAGCAGCTTGGGACAGTTTGGAAACACCATATATTTT.

This clonotype has only a few counts. The chain is built from TRBV6-2 or TRBV6-3 and TRBJ1-2; possibly TRBD1 for D (6 bases). Trimming took off 7 bases at V and 8 bases at J, with 17 bases between the two ends. Germline V gene lookup returns CDR1 MNHEY and CDR2 SVGEGT. This CDR3 is 13 amino acids long. The CDR3 DNA follows: TGTGCCAGCACTCCGACAGGACCTTTAGGCTACACCTTC. Translating it yields CASTPTGPLGYTF.

V is TRBV12-5 and J is TRBJ2-3, with D perhaps TRBD1 (5 bases). This CDR3 has 14 amino acids. The V gene's germline CDR1 is LGHNT and CDR2 FRNRAP. The V end lost 5 bases, the J end lost 2 bases, and 11 bases lay between the germline ends. In DNA, the CDR3 is TGTGCTAGTGGTCCTGGACAAGCCACAGATACGCAGTATTTT. Protein sequence: CASGPGQATDTQYF.

J is TRBJ2-3 and V is TRBV11-1; D is unresolved. The CDR3 extends over 15 amino acids. CDR1 and CDR2 (germline): SGHAT, FQDESV (reference sequence). The V gene lost 0 bases and the J gene lost 1 base, with 8 bases spanning the gap. The CDR3 DNA reads as TGTGCCAGCAGCTTAGCCTTTGGCGGCACAGATACGCAGTATTTT. It is translated as CASSLAFGGTDTQYF.

This clonotype appeared many times. The chain employs TRBV12-3 or TRBV12-4 and TRBJ1-2; 8 nucleotides line up with TRBD1. The CDR3 covers 14 residues. The V gene end was trimmed by 5 bases and the J gene end by 7 bases; junction bases not matched to a gene: 9. The CDR3 DNA follows: TGTGCCAGCAGTCCCCGGACAGGGAGGAGTGGCTACACCTTC. Protein product: CASSPRTGRSGYTF.

A few counts support this clonotype. The rearrangement joins TRBV19 to TRBJ1-1, with a weak D call TRBD1 (5 bases). The germline gives CDR1 LNHDA, CDR2 SQIVND (reference sequence). V lost 6 bases and J 0 bases, leaving 14 bases between the germline ends. CDR3 length equals 15 residues. The CDR3 is CASSVRGGVNTEAFF. For the CDR3, the DNA is TGTGCCAGTAGCGTTCGGGGGGGTGTGAACACTGAAGCTTTCTTT. The complete variable domain, with remaining parts taken from reference TRBV19 and TRBJ1-1, reads DGGITQSPKYLFRKEGQNVTLSCEQNLNHDAMYWYRQDPGQGLRLIYYSQIVNDFQKGDIAEGYSVSREKKESFPLTVTSAQKNPTAFYLCASSVRGGVNTEAFFGQGTRLTVV.

This clonotype has ten or more counts. The chain carries TRBV29-1 and TRBJ1-2; D is undetermined. The CDR3 has 8 amino acids. V lost 5 bases and J lost 8, with 3 bases in between. Germline lookup yields CDR1 SQVTM and CDR2 ANQGSEA. CDR3 amino acids: CSVQGYTF. CDR3 coding DNA: TGCAGCGTTCAAGGCTACACCTTC. Based on the CDR3 plus reference TRBV29-1 and TRBJ1-2, the full variable domain is SAVISQKPSRDICQRGTSLTIQCQVDSQVTMMFWYRQQPGQSLTLIATANQGSEATYESGFVIDKFPISRPNLTFSTLTVSNMSPEDSSIYLCSVQGYTFGSGTRLTVV.

This clonotype was detected a few times. This rearrangement joins TRBV10-3 to TRBJ2-3, with D hard to call. Germline loops: CDR1 ENHRY, CDR2 SYGVKD. The CDR3 contains 15 residues. V lost 2 bases and J 3 bases, leaving 12 bases between the germline ends. CDR3 bases: TGTGCCATCAGTGAGGGGATAAGAGGAACAGATACGCAGTATTTT. Protein: CAISEGIRGTDTQYF.

The chain couples TRBV7-6 to TRBJ2-1; D tentatively fits TRBD1 or TRBD2 (7 bases each). The CDR3 consists of 16 residues. V lost 3 bases and J 1 base, leaving 13 bases between the germline ends. Germline V CDR1 and CDR2: SGHVS, FNYEAQ. This CDR3 is CASSFEAGQSYNEQFF. As DNA, the CDR3 is TGTGCCAGCAGCTTTGAAGCGGGACAGTCCTACAATGAGCAGTTCTTC.

This clonotype was recorded a few times. CDR3 nucleotides: TGTGCCAGCTCACCCGGAATAATGAGGAGGGATGAAAAACTGTTTTTT. This encodes CASSPGIMRRDEKLFF. The chain is built from TRBV18 and TRBJ1-4; D is unresolved. This CDR3 contains 16 residues. Germline V gives CDR1 KGHSH, CDR2 LQKENI. Trimming pared 3 bases from V and 6 bases from J, leaving 17 bases between.

This clonotype was found a few times. This chain joins TRBV29-1 and TRBJ2-2; 8 positions match TRBD1. Looked up from germline, CDR1 is SQVTM and CDR2 is ANQGSEA. V shed 7 bases and J 6 bases; nucleotides not matched to a gene: 13. This CDR3 is 15 amino acids long. CDR3 protein: CSASTTGGGAGELFF. The CDR3 nucleotides read TGCAGCGCCAGTACCACAGGGGGTGGGGCCGGGGAGCTGTTTTTT.

This clonotype was found a few times. The chain joins TRBV19 to TRBJ1-1, with 9 bases matching TRBD1. Germline CDR1 and CDR2: LNHDA and SQIVND (reference sequence). V lost 8 bases and J lost 1; bases outside the gene matches: 2. The CDR3 contains 13 residues. CDR3 nucleotides: TGTGCCAGTCGGGACAGGGAGAACACTGAAGCTTTCTTT. This sequence encodes CASRDRENTEAFF.

This clonotype has a handful of counts. The chain joins TRBV5-1 to TRBJ1-1; TRBD1 agrees at 7 bases. Germline loops: CDR1 SGHRS, CDR2 YFSETQ. This CDR3 is 14 amino acids long. Trimming removed 4 bases from V and 8 bases from J; junction bases left unmatched: 11. This CDR3 is CASSPNDRAYEAFF. Here the CDR3 DNA reads TGCGCCAGCAGCCCGAATGACAGGGCTTACGAAGCTTTCTTT.

In regard to this clonotype: A much larger clonotype is one base distant, so this may be a read error. The chain joins TRBV29-1 to TRBJ2-3; D might be TRBD2 (5 bases). The germline V and J ends were trimmed by 7 bases and 3 bases, with 17 bases remaining between them. Germline V lookup: CDR1 SQVTM, CDR2 ANQGSEA. This CDR3 spans 14 amino acids. CDR3 sequence (DNA): TGCAGCGCTCTTCGAGGGAGTACGACAGATACGCAGTATTTT. As protein: CSALRGSTTDTQYF.

The genes are TRBV10-3 and TRBJ2-1; D is possibly TRBD2 (5 bases). Trimming removed 2 bases at V and 8 bases at J, with 22 bases between. The CDR3 runs 17 residues. Germline V gives CDR1 ENHRY, CDR2 SYGVKD. The CDR3 region has the DNA TGTGCCATCAGTGAGCCGATTAGTACTAGTATGGTCGATGAGCAGTTCTTC. Its protein is CAISEPISTSMVDEQFF.